This T cell receptor beta chain was captured by sequencing in a study of cytomegalovirus exposure and HLA in healthy donors. Study-wide background: A subsequent analysis stated that the 120 or so validation repertoires were run on the same platform as the roughly 620 first-cohort repertoires. Study-wide results and limits: Published work reported that the classifier diagnosed cytomegalovirus status with high specificity and sensitivity. CMV antigen specificity of three CMV-associated chains was confirmed in vitro. The listing of roughly 160 TCR beta chains classed them as cytomegalovirus-associated.

Profiled with immunoSEQ multiplex PCR; TCRdb holds only in-frame clones, not every one. The top ten clones hold 2.5% to 3.5% of a sample with 160,000 or so clones, approximately 90% of them seen once. The CDR3 extends over 14 amino acids. Between the trimmed V and J ends, which lost 1 base and 1 base, there was a span of 7 bases. Germline loops: CDR1 SEHNR, CDR2 FQNEAQ (reference sequence). Turning to this clone: Its antigen remains unidentified.

Sequenced: PBMCs. This sequence originates from a man between 18 and 29 years old in good health and CMV-seronegative. The chain joins TRBV7-9 to TRBJ1-2; D unclear. This CDR3 is CASSLGYSNYGYTF. In DNA form, the CDR3 reads TGTGCCAGCAGCTTAGGTTACAGTAACTATGGCTACACCTTC. The variable domain in full, with the rest retrieved from reference TRBV7-9 and TRBJ1-2, is DTGVSQNPRHKITKRGQNVTFRCDPISEHNRLYWYRQTLGQGPEFLTYFQNEAQLEKSRLLSDRFSAERPKGSFSTLEIQRTEQGDSAMYLCASSLGYSNYGYTFGSGTRLTVV.